These 25 T cell receptor beta chains were all obtained from the same sample, sequenced in a study of blood T cell repertoires in COVID-19. TCRdb keeps only in-frame clones here, not all; method: immunoSEQ multiplex PCR. The sample holds around 190,000 clones, 70% to 85% seen once. Sequencing was performed on PBMCs or T cells enriched from blood (not recorded which). The receptors were gathered from a woman under 40 who had recovered from COVID-19.

This clone was observed a handful of times. This sequence joins TRBV30 and TRBJ1-1; D remains unclear. Per the germline V gene, CDR1 is GTSNPN and CDR2 is SVGIG (reference sequence). Trimming pared 1 base from V and 1 base from J, leaving 4 bases between. The CDR3 consists of 12 residues. CDR3 in DNA: TGTGCCTGGAGTGCCCGGAACACTGAAGCTTTCTTT. Its protein is CAWSARNTEAFF.

The chain employs TRBV9 and TRBJ2-5; D call uncertain. With 4 bases removed from V and 5 bases from J, the gap between germline ends came to 15 bases. The germline V gene has CDR1 SGDLS and CDR2 YYNGEE. This CDR3 comprises 14 residues. CDR3 in amino acids: CASSPYSERETQYF. The CDR3 region has the DNA TGTGCCAGCAGCCCATACTCGGAGAGGGAGACCCAGTACTTC. The full variable domain, rest sourced from reference TRBV9 and TRBJ2-5, is DSGVTQTPKHLITATGQRVTLRCSPRSGDLSVYWYQQSLDQGLQFLIQYYNGEERAKGNILERFSAQQFPDLHSELNLSSLELGDSALYFCASSPYSERETQYFGPGTRLLVL.

V is TRBV7-8 and J is TRBJ2-2, with a tentative D call TRBD2 (5 bases). The V gene lost 4 bases and the J gene lost 0 bases, with 21 bases spanning the gap. The CDR3 has 19 amino acids. Germline V gene lookup returns CDR1 SGHVS and CDR2 FQNEAQ. The CDR3 sequence is CASSSVTLRSTTNTGELFF. DNA for the CDR3: TGTGCCAGCAGCTCCGTAACGTTACGATCGACTACGAACACCGGGGAGCTGTTTTTT.

This chain links TRBV11-2 with TRBJ2-3; TRBD2 agrees at 8 bases. The CDR3 covers 16 residues. CDR1 is SGHAT and CDR2 is FQNNGV in the germline V gene. V dropped 5 bases and J dropped 5; count of bases not matched to a gene: 12. CDR3: CASSALGAGVGDTQYF. The CDR3 bases are TGTGCCAGCAGCGCCCTCGGAGCGGGAGTGGGAGATACGCAGTATTTT. Full variable domain (outside the CDR3, taken from reference TRBV11-2 and TRBJ2-3): EAGVAQSPRYKIIEKRQSVAFWCNPISGHATLYWYQQILGQGPKLLIQFQNNGVVDDSQLPKDRFSAERLKGVDSTLKIQPAKLEDSAVYLCASSALGAGVGDTQYFGPGTRLTVL.

The sample holds a few counts of this clone. This sequence joins TRBV19 and TRBJ2-6; 7 bases agree with TRBD1. The CDR3 runs 13 residues. The junction had 3 bases not matched to a gene; V was cut back by 10 bases and J by 3 bases. The germline gives CDR1 LNHDA, CDR2 SQIVND (reference sequence). The chain's CDR3 is CAIRGFGANVLTF. CDR3 nucleotide sequence: TGTGCCATCAGGGGGTTTGGGGCCAACGTCCTGACTTTC.

This chain uses TRBV29-1 with TRBJ1-5; TRBD1 matches 9 bases. This CDR3 region has 13 residues. The germline V gene has CDR1 SQVTM and CDR2 ANQGSEA. The trim removed 7 bases at V and 3 bases at J, leaving 4 bases unmatched. CDR3 amino acids: CSAGQGTNQPQHF. Here the CDR3 DNA reads TGCAGCGCCGGACAGGGGACCAATCAGCCCCAGCATTTT.

The chain is built from TRBV7-9 and TRBJ2-7; tentatively, D is TRBD2 (6 bases). V lost 11 bases and J 0 bases, leaving 14 bases between the germline ends. Germline assignment: CDR1 SEHNR and CDR2 FQNEAQ (reference sequence). The CDR3 has 13 amino acids. The CDR3 sequence: CAGTRDHSYEQYF. The CDR3 DNA sequence: TGTGCCGGGACTCGGGACCACTCCTACGAGCAGTACTTC.

This rearrangement joins TRBV2 to TRBJ1-3; D is undetermined. The V gene lost 1 base and the J gene lost 0 bases, with 7 bases spanning the gap. CDR3 length: 15 amino acids. Germline loops: CDR1 SNHLY, CDR2 FYNNEI. DNA of the CDR3: TGTGCCAGCAGTGAAGGGAGGAACTCTGGAAACACCATATATTTT. Its translation: CASSEGRNSGNTIYF.

This chain links TRBV3-1 (or the pseudogene TRBV3-2) with TRBJ2-3; 8 nucleotides agree with TRBD1. The CDR3 contains 17 residues. CDR1 and CDR2 from the germline V gene are LGHDT and YNNKEL (reference sequence). The V gene end was trimmed by 1 base and the J gene end by 0 bases; junction bases not matched to a gene: 6. This CDR3 reads CASSQVNAGGSTDTQYF. The CDR3 region has the DNA TGTGCCAGCAGCCAAGTAAATGCAGGGGGCAGCACAGATACGCAGTATTTT.

This chain connects TRBV2 to TRBJ1-1; 8 nucleotides line up with TRBD1. This CDR3 has 14 amino acids. The germline V gene has CDR1 SNHLY and CDR2 FYNNEI. V dropped 5 bases and J dropped 4; count of bases not matched to a gene: 6. The CDR3 is CASSRQGSATEAFF. As DNA, the CDR3 is TGTGCCAGCAGTCGACAGGGGTCGGCCACTGAAGCTTTCTTT.

The chain employs TRBV4-1 and TRBJ1-5; D ambiguous. The CDR3 has 15 amino acids. Trimming took off 2 bases at V and 0 bases at J, with 8 bases between the two ends. Germline assignment: CDR1 MGHRA and CDR2 YSYEKL. The CDR3 sequence is CASSQTQISNQPQHF. The CDR3 DNA is TGCGCCAGCAGCCAAACACAGATTAGCAATCAGCCCCAGCATTTT.

CDR3 sequence: CASRQGHTEAFF. The CDR3 nucleotides read TGTGCCAGCAGACAGGGGCACACTGAAGCTTTCTTT. The V and J genes are TRBV25-1 and TRBJ1-1; 7 nucleotides agree with TRBD1. There are 12 residues in the CDR3. CDR1 is MGHDK, CDR2 SYGVNS, per germline. V lost 6 bases to trimming and J lost 3 bases; unmatched junction nucleotides: 1.

The CDR3 DNA reads as TGTGCCAGCAGTAACAGGGGATTGAACATTCAGTACTTC. This codes for CASSNRGLNIQYF. This chain links TRBV27 with TRBJ2-4, with 7 positions matching TRBD1. Unmatched junction bases numbered 5, after V lost 5 bases and J lost 7 bases. The germline CDR1 and CDR2 sequences are MNHEY and SMNVEV (reference sequence). The CDR3 is 13 amino acids.

In regard to this clone: At one of its ends the junction is not consistent with the germline gene, which may arise from a read error. The V and J genes are TRBV7-2 and TRBJ2-5, with 10 positions matching TRBD2. This CDR3 region has 14 residues. Germline V lookup: CDR1 SGHTA, CDR2 FQGNSA. DNA for the CDR3: TGTGCCAGCAGCCTAGCGGGGGCCCAAGAGACCCAGTACTTC. Translating gives CASSLAGAQETQYF.

The V gene is TRBV24-1, the J gene TRBJ2-1; 7 positions agree with TRBD2. V trimming: 0 bases; J trimming: 7 bases; junction bases outside the gene matches: 8. Germline V CDR1 and CDR2: KGHDR, SFDVKD. The length of the CDR3 is 16 residues. The CDR3 reads CATSDLGGERVNEQFF. The CDR3 coding sequence is TGTGCCACCAGTGATTTGGGGGGGGAGAGGGTAAATGAGCAGTTCTTC.

The chain carries TRBV3-1 (or the pseudogene TRBV3-2) and TRBJ1-2, with TRBD1 matching 11 bases. The CDR3 covers 15 residues. Germline V CDR1 and CDR2: LGHDT, YNNKEL (reference sequence). With 4 bases clipped from V and 8 bases from J, the junction kept 9 bases outside the gene matches. The CDR3 nucleotides are TGTGCCAGCAGCCGACTCGTCGGGACAGGGGGAGGCTACACCTTC. Its translation: CASSRLVGTGGGYTF.

The chain combines TRBV11-2 with TRBJ2-1, with 9 bases identical to TRBD2. The CDR3 is 15 amino acids. Germline V gene lookup returns CDR1 SGHAT and CDR2 FQNNGV. Trimming at V came to 3 bases and at J to 10 bases, leaving 10 bases not matched to a gene. CDR3 DNA sequence: TGTGCCAGCAGCTTGAGCGGGGGGCCCTATGGGGAGCAGTTCTTC. Translated, it gives CASSLSGGPYGEQFF.

This clone occurred once. V gene TRBV5-1 combines with J gene TRBJ1-4; D is ambiguous. The CDR3 totals 23 residues. Trimming left V 1 base short and J 4 bases short, with 35 bases between. Looked up from germline, CDR1 is SGHRS and CDR2 is YFSETQ. Here the CDR3 reads CASSLFQSGVENPRYWGNEKLFF. For the CDR3, the DNA is TGCGCCAGCAGCTTGTTCCAATCCGGGGTTGAGAACCCAAGATACTGGGGTAATGAAAAACTGTTTTTT.

V gene TRBV2 combines with J gene TRBJ1-2, with 8 bases lining up with TRBD1. Per germline, CDR1 SNHLY and CDR2 FYNNEI. The CDR3 contains 14 residues. With 7 bases clipped from V and 4 bases from J, the junction kept 8 bases outside the gene matches. CDR3 amino acids: CASIGTGRSYGYTF. The DNA of the CDR3 is TGTGCCAGCATTGGGACAGGAAGGAGCTATGGCTACACCTTC. The full variable domain, with the rest looked up from reference TRBV2 and TRBJ1-2, is EPEVTQTPSHQVTQMGQEVILRCVPISNHLYFYWYRQILGQKVEFLVSFYNNEISEKSEIFDDQFSVERPDGSNFTLKIRSTKLEDSAMYFCASIGTGRSYGYTFGSGTRLTVV.

The chain is built from TRBV30 and TRBJ2-7; 10 bases line up with TRBD1. This CDR3 is 13 amino acids long. V trimming: 4 bases; J trimming: 7 bases; junction bases outside the gene matches: 7. Germline V gives CDR1 GTSNPN, CDR2 SVGIG (reference sequence). The CDR3 reads CAWTTGGRGEQYF. The CDR3 DNA is TGTGCCTGGACGACAGGGGGCCGCGGGGAGCAGTACTTC.

J is TRBJ1-1 and V is TRBV29-1; TRBD1 might be the D (6 bases). Per germline, CDR1 SQVTM and CDR2 ANQGSEA. This CDR3 has 13 amino acids. The germline V and J ends were trimmed by 7 bases and 1 base, with 13 bases remaining between them. The CDR3 DNA reads TGCAGCGCCGGACCGGGACAGAACACTGAAGCTTTCTTT. It codes for CSAGPGQNTEAFF.

The rearrangement joins TRBV3-1 (or the pseudogene TRBV3-2) to TRBJ1-3; 11 nucleotides align to TRBD1. The V gene's germline CDR1 is LGHDT and CDR2 YNNKEL (reference sequence). J gave up 3 bases and V 5 bases, and 6 bases lay outside the gene matches. This CDR3 comprises 16 residues. The DNA for the CDR3 is TGTGCCAGCAGCACCCGGACAGGGGGCATTGGAAACACCATATATTTT. This translates into CASSTRTGGIGNTIYF.

This clone showed up just a few times. The chain employs TRBV3-1 (or the pseudogene TRBV3-2) and TRBJ2-7, with 7 bases fitting TRBD1. The germline V gene encodes CDR1 LGHDT and CDR2 YNNKEL (reference sequence). The CDR3 extends over 16 amino acids. V shed 3 bases and J 4 bases; nucleotides not matched to a gene: 12. CDR3 bases: TGTGCCAGCAGCCATAAACTCGGGACAGAGCTATACGAGCAGTACTTC. Translated: CASSHKLGTELYEQYF.

The chain has TRBV28 and TRBJ2-3; 12 bases match TRBD1. V lost 1 base to trimming and J lost 5 bases; unmatched junction nucleotides: 10. Germline V lookup: CDR1 MDHEN, CDR2 SYDVKM. CDR3 length equals 18 residues. The CDR3 protein is CASSLSPGQGARGDTQYF. In DNA form, the CDR3 reads TGTGCCAGCAGTTTATCCCCGGGACAGGGGGCACGGGGAGATACGCAGTATTTT.

About this clone itself: The sample contains more than one DNA sequence encoding this CDR3. V is TRBV7-8 and J is TRBJ1-5; 9 nucleotides match TRBD1. Germline CDR1 SGHVS, CDR2 FQNEAQ. This CDR3 contains 14 residues. J was trimmed by 4 bases and V by 5 bases; bases with no gene match: 3. The DNA of the CDR3 is TGTGCCAGCAGCCCCGGGACAGGGAATCAGCCCCAGCATTTT. Translation: CASSPGTGNQPQHF.